This passage covers 24 T cell receptor beta chains from one sample sequenced in a study of blood T cell repertoires in COVID-19 (dated by TCRdb to 2018 to 2020). The method behind the library was the immunoSEQ multiplex PCR assay. TCRdb stores this immuneACCESS table with in-frame sequences only. Part of the clones is absent; in the studies checked, under half of the shortfall reflects unresolved V genes, and no reason is known for the rest. The sample contains about 300,000 clones, over 85% of them found a single time. Roughly 2.9% of the sample is taken by the ten largest. The source material was PBMCs or T cells enriched from blood (not recorded which). The receptors shown here come from a woman aged 45-60 years who had been exposed to COVID-19.

The rearrangement links TRBV3-1 (or the pseudogene TRBV3-2) to TRBJ2-6; 9 nucleotides agree with TRBD1. The junction had 7 bases not matched to a gene; V was cut back by 0 bases and J by 4 bases. Germline assignment: CDR1 LGHDT and CDR2 YNNKEL (reference sequence). The CDR3 is 18 amino acids. The CDR3 DNA sequence: TGTGCCAGCAGCCAAGAACGGGACAGGGTACTCGGGGCCAACGTCCTGACTTTC. Amino acids: CASSQERDRVLGANVLTF.

The chain joins TRBV27 to TRBJ1-1, with D tentatively TRBD1 (6 bases). Per germline, CDR1 MNHEY and CDR2 SMNVEV (reference sequence). The ends were cut back, 6 bases at V and 5 bases at J, with 13 bases in the middle. There are 13 residues in the CDR3. The DNA of the CDR3 is TGTGCCAGCAGCGTCAGGGGACGGACTGAAGCTTTCTTT. This translates into CASSVRGRTEAFF.

This sequence joins TRBV12-3 or TRBV12-4 and TRBJ1-2, with D tentatively TRBD1 (6 bases). The germline V and J ends were trimmed by 4 bases and 5 bases, with 11 bases remaining between them. The CDR3 contains 13 residues. The CDR3 nucleotides are TGTGCCAGCAGTTCCCCAGGGGAGTATGGCTACACCTTC. Translation: CASSSPGEYGYTF.

The rearrangement uses TRBV18 and TRBJ2-7, with TRBD2 matching 7 bases. This CDR3 contains 15 residues. Germline loops: CDR1 KGHSH, CDR2 LQKENI. The trim removed 4 bases at V and 3 bases at J, leaving 9 bases unmatched. The CDR3 bases are TGTGCCAGCTCACTAGAAAGCGGGGTTGGCTACGAGCAGTACTTC. Its translation: CASSLESGVGYEQYF.

This chain uses TRBV5-1 with TRBJ2-1, with 8 bases lining up with TRBD1. Germline V gives CDR1 SGHRS, CDR2 YFSETQ. This CDR3 spans 14 amino acids. Trimming took 7 bases from V and 6 from J; bases not matched to a gene: 9. Here the CDR3 DNA reads TGCGCCAGCGGAACGGGACAGGTATCCAATGAGCAGTTCTTC. Protein: CASGTGQVSNEQFF.

This chain links TRBV6-5 with TRBJ2-7, with 9 positions matching TRBD1. The CDR3 runs 13 residues. The V gene end was trimmed by 8 bases and the J gene end by 6 bases; junction bases not matched to a gene: 8. From germline, CDR1 is MNHEY and CDR2 SVGAGI. The chain's CDR3 is CASYSGTGSEQYF. The CDR3 bases are TGTGCCAGCTACTCCGGGACAGGGTCCGAGCAGTACTTC.

This clone has only one observation. The genes are TRBV28 and TRBJ2-5, with TRBD2 matching 7 bases. The V gene end was trimmed by 3 bases and the J gene end by 2 bases; junction bases not matched to a gene: 9. Germline-derived CDR1 and CDR2 are MDHEN and SYDVKM. The CDR3 loop spans 16 amino acids. The CDR3, as DNA: TGTGCCAGCAGTTTGCGTGCGGGGGTACTTCAAGAGACCCAGTACTTC. This translates into CASSLRAGVLQETQYF.

The V call is TRBV6-5, the J call TRBJ2-1, with 10 bases fitting TRBD1. Germline V gene lookup returns CDR1 MNHEY and CDR2 SVGAGI. Losses at the gene ends were 6 bases for V and 7 bases for J; bases not matched to a gene: 9. The CDR3 contains 15 residues. The CDR3 coding sequence is TGTGCCAGCAGGGTAGTCTGGACAGGGGGAAATGAGCAGTTCTTC. Its protein product is CASRVVWTGGNEQFF.

This chain joins TRBV19 and TRBJ1-4; TRBD1 agrees at 9 bases. Losses at the gene ends were 4 bases for V and 6 bases for J; bases not matched to a gene: 6. Looked up from germline, CDR1 is LNHDA and CDR2 is SQIVND (reference sequence). This CDR3 has 15 residues. The CDR3 loop is CASSTGDRAYEKLFF. DNA of the CDR3: TGTGCCAGTAGTACTGGGGACAGGGCTTATGAAAAACTGTTTTTT.

The chain combines TRBV2 with TRBJ2-7; TRBD2 matches 10 bases. The CDR3 is 14 residues long. V dropped 9 bases and J dropped 2; count of bases not matched to a gene: 7. The germline V gene encodes CDR1 SNHLY and CDR2 FYNNEI. CDR3 in DNA: TGTGCCAGTTCTTTAGCGGGGGGACCCTACGAGCAGTACTTC. It translates to CASSLAGGPYEQYF.

The rearrangement uses TRBV10-3 and TRBJ1-5; D is unclear. Deletions cut 8 bases from V and 5 bases from J, with 13 bases between. Germline V gene sequence: CDR1 ENHRY, CDR2 SYGVKD. The CDR3 is 13 amino acids. CDR3 nucleotide sequence: TGTGCCATCGGGGAGGGAGCGGATCAGCCCCAGCATTTT. Amino acid sequence: CAIGEGADQPQHF.

The V call is TRBV5-6, the J call TRBJ2-2, with 7 bases fitting TRBD1. The CDR3 is 16 residues long. J gave up 5 bases and V 0 bases, and 7 bases lay outside the gene matches. Germline V lookup: CDR1 SGHDT, CDR2 YYEEEE. The CDR3 sequence is CASSLGDSWGTGELFF. The CDR3 DNA sequence: TGTGCCAGCAGCTTGGGGGACAGCTGGGGGACCGGGGAGCTGTTTTTT.

The V and J genes are TRBV28 and TRBJ2-7, with D maybe TRBD1 (5 bases). CDR3 length: 15 amino acids. The germline V and J ends were trimmed by 1 base and 4 bases, with 14 bases remaining between them. Germline V lookup: CDR1 MDHEN, CDR2 SYDVKM. The CDR3 DNA is TGTGCCAGCAGTTTATTTAGGGGATTCGGGTACGAGCAGTACTTC. It codes for CASSLFRGFGYEQYF.

This clone appeared once. This rearrangement joins TRBV13 to TRBJ2-1, with 8 bases matching TRBD1. CDR1 and CDR2 from the germline V gene are PRHDT and FYEKMQ (reference sequence). Trimming cost V 6 bases and J 5 bases; bases outside gene matches: 9. CDR3 length: 15 amino acids. CDR3 amino acids: CASSPGQGRHNEQFF. The CDR3 bases are TGTGCCAGCAGTCCCGGACAGGGACGTCACAATGAGCAGTTCTTC.

V is TRBV5-8 and J is TRBJ2-5; tentatively, D is TRBD2 (6 bases). The CDR3 totals 15 residues. The V end lost 1 base, the J end lost 2 bases, and 12 bases lay between the germline ends. Germline CDR1 and CDR2: SGHTS and YDEGEE. The chain's CDR3 is CASSLSGQRQETQYF. In DNA, the CDR3 is TGTGCCAGCAGCTTGAGCGGGCAACGGCAAGAGACCCAGTACTTC.

The chain employs TRBV5-5 and TRBJ1-4; no definite D call. Trimming removed 1 base from V and 5 bases from J, with 9 bases in between. This CDR3 region has 14 residues. In germline, CDR1 is SGHKS, CDR2 YYEKEE (reference sequence). CDR3 residues: CASSLSAGNEKLFF. In nucleotides, the CDR3 is TGTGCCAGCAGCTTGAGCGCGGGGAATGAAAAACTGTTTTTT.

The chain has TRBV12-5 and TRBJ2-3; TRBD1 matches at 7 bases. V was pared by 1 base and J by 0 bases, with 7 bases of the junction left unmatched. Germline lookup yields CDR1 LGHNT and CDR2 FRNRAP. This CDR3 comprises 17 residues. The CDR3 DNA reads TGTGCTAGTGGTTTGGCTCTAACAGGGGTGAGCACAGATACGCAGTATTTT. Translation gives CASGLALTGVSTDTQYF.

This clone was counted between two and nine times. The rearrangement uses TRBV3-1 (or the pseudogene TRBV3-2) and TRBJ2-1, with 7 positions matching TRBD2. CDR3 size: 16 residues. Germline CDR1 LGHDT, CDR2 YNNKEL (reference sequence). J lost 6 bases, V lost 6 bases, and 14 bases had no gene match. The CDR3 DNA is TGTGCCAGCAGAAGAACTGGTGCGGGGGACTCCAATGAGCAGTTCTTC. Protein sequence: CASRRTGAGDSNEQFF.

The J gene is TRBJ1-1, the V gene TRBV7-9; no clear D. There are 13 residues in the CDR3. The V and J ends lost 5 bases and 0 bases respectively, with 7 bases between them. Germline CDR1 SEHNR, CDR2 FQNEAQ (reference sequence). The CDR3 spells CASSEMVNTEAFF. CDR3 sequence (DNA): TGTGCCAGCAGCGAGATGGTGAACACTGAAGCTTTCTTT.

This chain uses TRBV27 with TRBJ2-7; a possible D gene is TRBD2 (5 bases). The germline CDR1 and CDR2 sequences are MNHEY and SMNVEV (reference sequence). V was cut by 4 bases and J by 0 bases, with 13 bases left in between. The CDR3 runs to 15 residues. CDR3 DNA: TGTGCCAGCAGTTACTTAGCGCGAAGCTCCTACGAGCAGTACTTC. It codes for CASSYLARSSYEQYF.

This chain uses TRBV28 with TRBJ1-5, with a possible D match to TRBD1 (5 bases). The CDR3 loop spans 14 amino acids. Trimming removed 5 bases at V and 0 bases at J, with 8 bases between. Looked up from germline, CDR1 is MDHEN and CDR2 is SYDVKM. CDR3 coding DNA: TGTGCCAGCAGTGACAGCTATAGCAATCAGCCCCAGCATTTT. It yields the protein CASSDSYSNQPQHF. Full variable domain (rest looked up from reference TRBV28 and TRBJ1-5): DVKVTQSSRYLVKRTGEKVFLECVQDMDHENMFWYRQDPGLGLRLIYFSYDVKMKEKGDIPEGYSVSREKKERFSLILESASTNQTSMYLCASSDSYSNQPQHFGDGTRLSIL.

In its sample, this clone was seen once. The chain employs TRBV30 and TRBJ2-7; 9 bases map to TRBD1. The ends lost 1 base at V and 6 bases at J; junction bases unmatched: 7. Looked up from germline, CDR1 is GTSNPN and CDR2 is SVGIG (reference sequence). This CDR3 is 14 amino acids long. The CDR3 region has the DNA TGTGCCTGGAGTGATGGGACAGGGTGGTTCGAGCAGTACTTC. It is translated as CAWSDGTGWFEQYF.

The chain recombines TRBV7-9 with TRBJ1-1; 7 bases are shared with TRBD1. The CDR3 covers 15 residues. Losses at the gene ends were 5 bases for V and 4 bases for J; bases not matched to a gene: 10. Germline-derived CDR1 and CDR2 are SEHNR and FQNEAQ (reference sequence). The DNA of the CDR3 is TGTGCCAGCAGCATTAACAGGGGCCGGCTCACTGAAGCTTTCTTT. It encodes CASSINRGRLTEAFF. Full variable domain (missing parts from reference TRBV7-9 and TRBJ1-1): DTGVSQNPRHKITKRGQNVTFRCDPISEHNRLYWYRQTLGQGPEFLTYFQNEAQLEKSRLLSDRFSAERPKGSFSTLEIQRTEQGDSAMYLCASSINRGRLTEAFFGQGTRLTVV.

This clone was counted a few times. This sequence joins TRBV19 and TRBJ2-1; possible D gene TRBD2, 6 bases. Germline CDR1 is LNHDA and CDR2 is SQIVND (reference sequence). The CDR3 consists of 17 residues. Trimming took off 1 base at V and 3 bases at J, with 16 bases between the two ends. In DNA form, the CDR3 reads TGTGCCAGTAGTATAGGCCACGGGGGAGCGGGCTACAATGAGCAGTTCTTC. Amino acid sequence: CASSIGHGGAGYNEQFF. The full variable domain, completed using reference TRBV19 and TRBJ2-1, is DGGITQSPKYLFRKEGQNVTLSCEQNLNHDAMYWYRQDPGQGLRLIYYSQIVNDFQKGDIAEGYSVSREKKESFPLTVTSAQKNPTAFYLCASSIGHGGAGYNEQFFGPGTRLTVL.